The 32 T cell receptor beta chains below all came from one sample that was sequenced in a study of beta chain features in type 1 diabetes. What was sequenced were expressed TCRB transcripts, since all of the isolated RNA had been reverse transcribed. Sequencing used immunoSEQ multiplex PCR; TCRdb keeps in-frame clones, though not all of them. This table has approximately 300,000 clones, roughly 9.6% appearing once. Material: naive CD4+ T cells from blood. Every receptor here comes from a woman between 25 and 40 years old in good health.

This clone showed up just a few times. This chain uses TRBV19 with TRBJ2-4; the match to TRBD2 covers 14 bases. V trimming: 6 bases; J trimming: 7 bases; junction bases outside the gene matches: 17. From germline, CDR1 is LNHDA and CDR2 SQIVND (reference sequence). This CDR3 comprises 19 residues. The CDR3 reads CASSPMSRLAGGPGNIQYF. For the CDR3, the DNA is TGTGCCAGTAGCCCTATGTCGAGACTAGCGGGAGGGCCAGGGAACATTCAGTACTTC.

Concerning this clone itself: The sample holds other DNA sequences that translate to the same CDR3. The chain links TRBV7-2 to TRBJ2-1, with 9 nucleotides matching TRBD2. This CDR3 is built from 15 residues. Germline loops: CDR1 SGHTA, CDR2 FQGNSA. With 7 bases clipped from V and 0 bases from J, the junction kept 4 bases outside the gene matches. The DNA of the CDR3 is TGTGCCAGCACCATTAGCGGGAGCTCCTACAATGAGCAGTTCTTC. It specifies CASTISGSSYNEQFF.

The chain joins TRBV7-6 to TRBJ1-1, with TRBD1 as a possible D gene (5 bases). The germline V and J ends were trimmed by 5 bases and 1 base, with 14 bases remaining between them. The CDR3 covers 15 residues. Germline loops: CDR1 SGHVS, CDR2 FNYEAQ. CDR3 loop: CASSVEGLQNTEAFF. Written as DNA, the CDR3 is TGTGCCAGCAGCGTAGAGGGACTGCAGAACACTGAAGCTTTCTTT.

The chain employs TRBV7-3 and TRBJ2-1, with 9 bases aligning to TRBD1. Germline CDR1 reads SGHTA; CDR2 reads FQGTGA. The CDR3 length is 15 residues. V lost 3 bases and J lost 2; bases outside the gene matches: 2. The CDR3 sequence: CASSLDRGTYNEQFF. The CDR3 DNA reads TGTGCCAGCAGCTTGGACAGGGGAACCTACAATGAGCAGTTCTTC.

The chain uses TRBV6-6 and TRBJ2-1; weak D call: TRBD2 (6 bases). Germline assignment: CDR1 MNHNY and CDR2 SVGAGI (reference sequence). The germline V and J ends were trimmed by 5 bases and 0 bases, with 8 bases remaining between them. CDR3 length: 14 residues. CDR3 in amino acids: CASSRGSSYNEQFF. Written as DNA, the CDR3 is TGTGCCAGCAGTCGGGGGAGCTCCTACAATGAGCAGTTCTTC.

This clone was counted between two and nine times. The chain employs TRBV5-4 and TRBJ2-6, with 11 bases fitting TRBD1. This CDR3 is built from 18 residues. Unmatched junction bases numbered 6, after V lost 4 bases and J lost 0 bases. Germline V lookup: CDR1 SGHNT, CDR2 YYREEE (reference sequence). This CDR3 is CASSPPGTGGSGANVLTF. For the CDR3, the DNA is TGTGCCAGCAGCCCTCCCGGGACAGGGGGCTCTGGGGCCAACGTCCTGACTTTC.

The rearrangement joins TRBV29-1 to TRBJ2-4; maybe TRBD1 (6 bases). The CDR3 runs 12 residues. V was cut by 7 bases and J by 10 bases, with 17 bases left in between. In germline, CDR1 is SQVTM, CDR2 ANQGSEA. CDR3 DNA sequence: TGCAGCGGCGAGGGGACAAGGGCGATTCAGTACTTC. It yields the protein CSGEGTRAIQYF.

This clone was detected a few times. The CDR3 region has the DNA TGTGCCAGCAGTTTAGGCGGGACCCCGAGGATCGACAATGAGCAGTTCTTC. It translates to CASSLGGTPRIDNEQFF. The chain employs TRBV28 and TRBJ2-1; TRBD2 is a possible D gene (6 bases). V was pared by 2 bases and J by 5 bases, with 19 bases between. CDR1 and CDR2 (germline): MDHEN, SYDVKM. The CDR3 spans 17 residues.

This rearrangement joins TRBV28 to TRBJ1-5; D may be TRBD1 (5 bases). There are 17 residues in the CDR3. In germline, CDR1 is MDHEN, CDR2 SYDVKM. Deletions cut 5 bases from V and 0 bases from J, with 17 bases between. This CDR3 is CASSRISGTSSNQPQHF. As DNA, the CDR3 is TGTGCCAGCAGTAGGATCTCGGGGACTTCTAGCAATCAGCCCCAGCATTTT.

This sequence joins TRBV6-5 and TRBJ2-5, with 11 bases fitting TRBD2. CDR3 length: 16 amino acids. The V gene end was trimmed by 0 bases and the J gene end by 4 bases; junction bases not matched to a gene: 4. Germline V gene lookup returns CDR1 MNHEY and CDR2 SVGAGI. CDR3 nucleotide sequence: TGTGCCAGCAGTTACTCACTAGCGGGAGAAGGAGAGACCCAGTACTTC. Protein product: CASSYSLAGEGETQYF.

On this clone itself: Other DNA sequences in the sample encode the same CDR3. This sequence joins TRBV28 and TRBJ2-7, with D perhaps TRBD1 (5 bases). Germline values: CDR1 MDHEN, CDR2 SYDVKM. The CDR3 runs to 14 residues. V dropped 3 bases and J dropped 1 base, with 10 bases sitting between them. CDR3 nucleotide sequence: TGTGCCAGCAGTTTGGGGCAGGGTTCCTACGAGCAGTACTTC. It yields the protein CASSLGQGSYEQYF.

This clone showed up just a few times. Other DNA sequences of this sample code for an identical CDR3. V and J are TRBV5-1 and TRBJ2-5, with 8 nucleotides matching TRBD1. CDR3 size: 13 residues. Germline V gene lookup returns CDR1 SGHRS and CDR2 YFSETQ. Trimming removed 3 bases from V and 4 bases from J; junction bases left unmatched: 2. The CDR3 region has the DNA TGCGCCAGCAGCTGGACAGGGTTAGAGACCCAGTACTTC. As protein: CASSWTGLETQYF.

This clone has a handful of counts. The rearrangement links TRBV7-9 to TRBJ2-6, with TRBD1 matching 10 bases. The CDR3 totals 17 residues. Unmatched junction bases numbered 11, after V lost 8 bases and J lost 4 bases. CDR1 and CDR2 (germline): SEHNR, FQNEAQ (reference sequence). CDR3 sequence reads: CASEKTGGAYGANVLTF. The CDR3 DNA follows: TGTGCCAGCGAAAAGACAGGGGGCGCGTACGGGGCCAACGTCCTGACTTTC.

There are a few counts of this clone. This sequence joins TRBV27 and TRBJ1-2, with a tentative D call TRBD1 (6 bases). The V gene lost 1 base and the J gene lost 4 bases, with 19 bases spanning the gap. The CDR3 is 17 residues long. Germline CDR1 MNHEY, CDR2 SMNVEV (reference sequence). CDR3 amino acids: CASSLWGGQGGGYGYTF. The CDR3 DNA sequence: TGTGCCAGCAGTTTATGGGGGGGGCAGGGTGGAGGCTATGGCTACACCTTC.

This clone has more than one count but fewer than ten. The chain recombines TRBV7-6 with TRBJ2-5; tentatively, D is TRBD2 (5 bases). This CDR3 comprises 15 residues. Trimming took off 2 bases at V and 2 bases at J, with 12 bases between the two ends. The germline gives CDR1 SGHVS, CDR2 FNYEAQ. The CDR3 coding sequence is TGTGCCAGCAGCTTACGGCGGGCACTGCAAGAGACCCAGTACTTC. Its protein is CASSLRRALQETQYF.

Details on this clone: Lacking the conserved final phenylalanine or tryptophan, this CDR3 likely reflects a read error. Because the CDR3's place on the DNA is in doubt, the DNA is left out and the CDR3 is given as listed by TCRdb. The genes are TRBV29-1 and TRBJ2-7; whether TRBD2, the table's D call, matches the DNA was not checked. The CDR3 is 12 residues long, ends included. Germline CDR1 reads SQVTM; CDR2 reads ANQGSEA. The CDR3 region is CSVEEYSGRLEL.

This clone was observed a few times. The chain combines TRBV5-1 with TRBJ2-7; D is unresolved. Germline V gene sequence: CDR1 SGHRS, CDR2 YFSETQ. V lost 4 bases, J lost 5 bases, and 7 bases lay in between. The CDR3 has 11 amino acids. In nucleotides, the CDR3 is TGCGCCAGCAGCGGCGCGGACGAGCAGTACTTC. Protein: CASSGADEQYF. The variable domain in full, with the rest retrieved from reference TRBV5-1 and TRBJ2-7, is KAGVTQTPRYLIKTRGQQVTLSCSPISGHRSVSWYQQTPGQGLQFLFEYFSETQRNKGNFPGRFSGRQFSNSRSEMNVSTLELGDSALYLCASSGADEQYFGPGTRLTVT.

There are a few counts of this clone. The chain couples TRBV18 to TRBJ2-7; maybe TRBD2 (6 bases). Trimming shortened V by 3 bases and J by 2 bases, and 14 bases separated the two germline ends. In germline, CDR1 is KGHSH, CDR2 LQKENI. This CDR3 is built from 15 residues. CDR3 in amino acids: CASSPVVGRAYEQYF. In nucleotides, the CDR3 is TGTGCCAGCTCACCCGTCGTCGGGAGAGCCTACGAGCAGTACTTC.

This clone has just a few counts. This chain joins TRBV18 and TRBJ1-4; D unresolved. CDR1 and CDR2 (germline): KGHSH, LQKENI. The CDR3 extends over 15 amino acids. The V gene lost 6 bases and the J gene lost 5 bases, with 16 bases spanning the gap. CDR3 amino acids: CASSRDSEGNEKLFF. In DNA form, the CDR3 reads TGTGCCAGCTCCAGAGACTCTGAAGGAAATGAAAAACTGTTTTTT.

The chain links TRBV28 to TRBJ1-5; tentatively, D is TRBD1 (6 bases). The CDR3 spans 17 residues. V was shortened by 3 bases and J by 0 bases, with 15 bases between the two germline ends. Per the germline V gene, CDR1 is MDHEN and CDR2 is SYDVKM. CDR3 amino acids: CASSFVAGVDSNQPQHF. DNA of the CDR3: TGTGCCAGCAGTTTTGTGGCAGGGGTTGATAGCAATCAGCCCCAGCATTTT.

This clone was detected a few times. The chain couples TRBV9 to TRBJ2-3; 8 bases are shared with TRBD2. This CDR3 is 16 amino acids long. The germline CDR1 and CDR2 sequences are SGDLS and YYNGEE. Trimming at V came to 0 bases and at J to 3 bases, leaving 6 bases not matched to a gene. The CDR3 is CASSVDGAGGTDTQYF. The CDR3 nucleotides are TGTGCCAGCAGCGTAGACGGGGCGGGGGGTACAGATACGCAGTATTTT.

This clone showed up just a few times. The rearrangement links TRBV9 to TRBJ2-3, with 12 bases that match TRBD2. The ends lost 2 bases at V and 1 base at J; junction bases unmatched: 2. The CDR3 totals 16 residues. CDR1 is SGDLS, CDR2 YYNGEE, per germline. The CDR3 here is CASSVTSGSGTDTQYF. The CDR3 DNA reads as TGTGCCAGCAGCGTGACTAGCGGGAGCGGCACAGATACGCAGTATTTT. Complete variable domain (other parts from reference TRBV9 and TRBJ2-3): DSGVTQTPKHLITATGQRVTLRCSPRSGDLSVYWYQQSLDQGLQFLIQYYNGEERAKGNILERFSAQQFPDLHSELNLSSLELGDSALYFCASSVTSGSGTDTQYFGPGTRLTVL.

As regards this clone: The same CDR3 also results from other DNA sequences found in this sample. This rearrangement joins TRBV7-2 to TRBJ2-3; possibly TRBD2 for D (6 bases). The CDR3 is 16 residues long. Between the trimmed V and J ends, which lost 0 bases and 0 bases, there was a span of 10 bases. Germline CDR1 is SGHTA and CDR2 is FQGNSA. CDR3 DNA: TGTGCCAGCAGCTTAGCCGGCGGGGCCAGCACAGATACGCAGTATTTT. Encoded protein: CASSLAGGASTDTQYF.

The V gene is TRBV29-1, the J gene TRBJ1-2, with a weak D call TRBD1 (6 bases). CDR3 length: 13 residues. The germline gives CDR1 SQVTM, CDR2 ANQGSEA. Written as DNA, the CDR3 is TGCACCATACTACAGGGAGCTAACTATGGCTACACCTTC. Translating it yields CTILQGANYGYTF.

The table lists this clone with a few counts. The chain joins TRBV30 to TRBJ2-2; 8 bases are shared with TRBD2. The CDR3 totals 15 residues. CDR1 is GTSNPN, CDR2 SVGIG, per germline (reference sequence). The J segment lost 9 bases and the V segment lost 0 bases, leaving 9 bases of the junction unmatched. The DNA of the CDR3 is TGTGCCTGGAGTGTCAGCGGGAGAACCCTCCGGGAGCTGTTTTTT. It yields the protein CAWSVSGRTLRELFF.

CDR3 sequence: CASSGVRGSTEAFF. Here the CDR3 DNA reads TGTGCCAGCAGTGGGGTCAGGGGGAGCACTGAAGCTTTCTTT. This rearrangement joins TRBV2 to TRBJ1-1; 7 nucleotides agree with TRBD1. CDR1 and CDR2 (germline): SNHLY, FYNNEI. The CDR3 has 14 residues. The V and J ends lost 4 bases and 4 bases, in that order; junction bases with no gene match: 6.

This clone was detected only a few times. The chain carries TRBV28 and TRBJ2-7; D is unclear. This CDR3 has 14 amino acids. Trimming pared 6 bases from V and 1 base from J, leaving 13 bases between. The germline V gene has CDR1 MDHEN and CDR2 SYDVKM. The DNA of the CDR3 is TGTGCCAGCAGCACCCCGAGGAGTTCCTACGAGCAGTACTTC. It specifies CASSTPRSSYEQYF.

This sequence joins TRBV6-6 and TRBJ2-7; the match to TRBD1 covers 7 bases. Looked up from germline, CDR1 is MNHNY and CDR2 is SVGAGI (reference sequence). CDR3 length: 14 residues. The trim removed 2 bases at V and 2 bases at J, leaving 3 bases unmatched. Here the CDR3 DNA reads TGTGCCAGCAGTTACGGACAGGAGGCCTACGAGCAGTACTTC. Translation gives CASSYGQEAYEQYF.

The V gene is TRBV4-2, the J gene TRBJ2-3; TRBD2 matches at 11 bases. Germline V gene sequence: CDR1 LGHNA, CDR2 YNFKEQ. The CDR3 contains 16 residues. V dropped 3 bases and J dropped 4; count of bases not matched to a gene: 6. The CDR3 DNA sequence: TGTGCCAGCAGCCAGCTTACTAGCGGGAGTTCAGATACGCAGTATTTT. It encodes CASSQLTSGSSDTQYF.

V and J are TRBV6-1 and TRBJ1-5; 12 nucleotides agree with TRBD1. CDR1 and CDR2 (germline): MNHNS, SASEGT. The CDR3 consists of 14 residues. Germline trimming cut 5 bases from V and 6 bases from J; bases unmatched to any gene: 2. The CDR3, as DNA: TGTGCCAGCAGTACGGGACAGGGGGCTCAGCCCCAGCATTTT. This gives the protein CASSTGQGAQPQHF.

This clone was detected only a few times. The chain joins TRBV9 to TRBJ2-7, with D maybe TRBD2 (5 bases). Germline CDR1 is SGDLS and CDR2 is YYNGEE. With 4 bases removed from V and 2 bases from J, the gap between germline ends came to 16 bases. This CDR3 contains 15 residues. In DNA, the CDR3 is TGTGCCAGCAGCCCTACTAGGCAACCGACCTACGAGCAGTACTTC. Encoded protein: CASSPTRQPTYEQYF.

This clone was detected only a few times. This sequence joins TRBV27 and TRBJ1-5, with 8 bases that match TRBD1. With 5 bases clipped from V and 3 bases from J, the junction kept 6 bases outside the gene matches. Germline assignment: CDR1 MNHEY and CDR2 SMNVEV (reference sequence). This CDR3 region has 15 residues. DNA of the CDR3: TGTGCCAGCAGTAGACAGGGGACGCCCAATCAGCCCCAGCATTTT. It translates to CASSRQGTPNQPQHF.